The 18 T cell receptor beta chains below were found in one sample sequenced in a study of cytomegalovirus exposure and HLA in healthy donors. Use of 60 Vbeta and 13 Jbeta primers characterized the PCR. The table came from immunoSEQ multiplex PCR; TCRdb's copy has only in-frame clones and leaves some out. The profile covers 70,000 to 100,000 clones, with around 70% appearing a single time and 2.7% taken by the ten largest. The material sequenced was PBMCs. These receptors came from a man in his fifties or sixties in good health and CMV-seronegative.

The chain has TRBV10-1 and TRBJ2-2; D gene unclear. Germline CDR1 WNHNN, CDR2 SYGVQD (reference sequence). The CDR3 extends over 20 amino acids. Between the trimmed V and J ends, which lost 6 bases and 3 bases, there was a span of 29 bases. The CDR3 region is CASREHPGSRSSNDTGELFF. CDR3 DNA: TGCGCCAGCAGGGAGCACCCGGGTTCTCGTAGTAGTAACGACACCGGGGAGCTGTTTTTT.

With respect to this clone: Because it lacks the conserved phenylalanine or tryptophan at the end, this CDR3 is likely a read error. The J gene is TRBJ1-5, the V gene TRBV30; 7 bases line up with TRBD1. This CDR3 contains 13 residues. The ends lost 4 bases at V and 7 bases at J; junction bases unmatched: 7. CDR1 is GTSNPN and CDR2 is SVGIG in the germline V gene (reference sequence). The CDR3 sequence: CAWNRQGDQPQHV. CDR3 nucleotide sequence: TGTGCCTGGAATAGACAGGGCGACCAGCCCCAGCATGTT.

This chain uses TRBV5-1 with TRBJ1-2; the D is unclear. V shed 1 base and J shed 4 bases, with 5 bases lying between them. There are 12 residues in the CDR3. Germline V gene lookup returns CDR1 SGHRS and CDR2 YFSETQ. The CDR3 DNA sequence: TGCGCCAGCAGCTTGCCCTCCTATGGCTACACCTTC. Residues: CASSLPSYGYTF. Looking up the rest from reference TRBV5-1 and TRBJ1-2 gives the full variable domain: KAGVTQTPRYLIKTRGQQVTLSCSPISGHRSVSWYQQTPGQGLQFLFEYFSETQRNKGNFPGRFSGRQFSNSRSEMNVSTLELGDSALYLCASSLPSYGYTFGSGTRLTVV.

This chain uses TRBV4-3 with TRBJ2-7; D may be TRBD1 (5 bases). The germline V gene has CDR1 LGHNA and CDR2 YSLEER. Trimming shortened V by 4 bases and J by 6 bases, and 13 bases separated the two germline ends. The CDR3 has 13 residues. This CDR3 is CASSPSPDSEQYF. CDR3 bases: TGCGCCAGCAGCCCCTCACCAGACAGCGAGCAGTACTTC.

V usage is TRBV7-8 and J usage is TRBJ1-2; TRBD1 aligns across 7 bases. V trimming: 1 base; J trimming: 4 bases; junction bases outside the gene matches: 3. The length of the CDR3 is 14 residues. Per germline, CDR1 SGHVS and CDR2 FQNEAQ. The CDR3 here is CASSLGGQSYGYTF. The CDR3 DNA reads TGTGCCAGCAGCTTAGGGGGACAGTCCTATGGCTACACCTTC.

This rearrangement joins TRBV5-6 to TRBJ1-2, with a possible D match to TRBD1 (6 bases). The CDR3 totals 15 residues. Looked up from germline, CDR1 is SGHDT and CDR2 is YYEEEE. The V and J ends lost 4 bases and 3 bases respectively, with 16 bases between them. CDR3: CASSLGVRGYYGYTF. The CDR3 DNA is TGTGCCAGCAGCCTGGGGGTCAGGGGCTACTATGGCTACACCTTC.

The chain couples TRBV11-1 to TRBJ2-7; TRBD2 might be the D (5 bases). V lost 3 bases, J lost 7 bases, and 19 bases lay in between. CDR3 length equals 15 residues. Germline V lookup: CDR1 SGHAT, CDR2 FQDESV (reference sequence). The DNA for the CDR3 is TGTGCCAGCAGCTTTGGAATAGTCACCAGGAGGGAGCAGTACTTC. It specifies CASSFGIVTRREQYF.

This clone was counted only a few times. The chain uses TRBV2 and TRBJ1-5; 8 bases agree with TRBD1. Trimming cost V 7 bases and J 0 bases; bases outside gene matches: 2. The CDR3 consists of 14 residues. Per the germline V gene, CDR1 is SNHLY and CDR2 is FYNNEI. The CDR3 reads CASNGQGSNQPQHF. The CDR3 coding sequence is TGTGCCAGCAATGGACAGGGTAGCAATCAGCCCCAGCATTTT.

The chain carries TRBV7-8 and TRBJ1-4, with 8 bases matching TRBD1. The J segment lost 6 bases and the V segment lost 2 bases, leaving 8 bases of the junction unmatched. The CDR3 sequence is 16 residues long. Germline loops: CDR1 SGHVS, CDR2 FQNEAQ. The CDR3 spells CASSLTPGGLDEKLFF. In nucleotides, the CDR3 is TGTGCCAGCAGCTTAACCCCAGGGGGCTTGGATGAAAAACTGTTTTTT.

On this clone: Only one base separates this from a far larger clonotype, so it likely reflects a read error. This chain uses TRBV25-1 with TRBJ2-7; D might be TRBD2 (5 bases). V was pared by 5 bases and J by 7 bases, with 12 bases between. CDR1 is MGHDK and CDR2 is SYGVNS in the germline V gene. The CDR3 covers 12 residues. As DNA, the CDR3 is TGTGCCAGCAGTTTCCCACCGGGGGAGCAGTACTTC. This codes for CASSFPPGEQYF.

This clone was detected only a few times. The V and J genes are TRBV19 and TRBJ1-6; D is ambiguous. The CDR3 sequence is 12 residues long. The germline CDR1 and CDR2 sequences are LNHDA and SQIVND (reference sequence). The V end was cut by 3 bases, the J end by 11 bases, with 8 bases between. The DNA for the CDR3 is TGTGCCAGTAGTATGAACTTCCCACCCCTCCACTTT. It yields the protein CASSMNFPPLHF.

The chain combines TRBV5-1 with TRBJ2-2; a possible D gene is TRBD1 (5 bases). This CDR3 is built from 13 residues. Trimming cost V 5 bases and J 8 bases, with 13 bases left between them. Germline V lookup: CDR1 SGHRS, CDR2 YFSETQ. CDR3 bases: TGCGCCAGCAGGATAGGGGTCAGGGGGGAGCTGTTTTTT. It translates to CASRIGVRGELFF.

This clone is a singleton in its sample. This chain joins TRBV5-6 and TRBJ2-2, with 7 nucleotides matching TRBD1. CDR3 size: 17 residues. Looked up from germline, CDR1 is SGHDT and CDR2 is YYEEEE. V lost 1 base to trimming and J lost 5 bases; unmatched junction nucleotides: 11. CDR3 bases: TGTGCCAGCAGCTTGTTCCCGGGACAGCTCTTAACCGGGGAGCTGTTTTTT. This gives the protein CASSLFPGQLLTGELFF.

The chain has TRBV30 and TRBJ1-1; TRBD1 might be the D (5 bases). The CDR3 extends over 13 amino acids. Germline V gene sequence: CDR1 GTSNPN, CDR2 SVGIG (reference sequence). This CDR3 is CAGGDPLSTEAFF. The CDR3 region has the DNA TGTGCTGGGGGGGACCCTCTGAGCACTGAAGCTTTCTTT.

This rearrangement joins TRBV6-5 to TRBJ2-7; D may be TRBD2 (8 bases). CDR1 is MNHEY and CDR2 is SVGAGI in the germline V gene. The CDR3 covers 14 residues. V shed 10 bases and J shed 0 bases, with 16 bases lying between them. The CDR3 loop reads CATGRGHNSYEQYF. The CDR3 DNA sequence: TGTGCCACCGGGAGGGGGCATAACTCCTACGAGCAGTACTTC.

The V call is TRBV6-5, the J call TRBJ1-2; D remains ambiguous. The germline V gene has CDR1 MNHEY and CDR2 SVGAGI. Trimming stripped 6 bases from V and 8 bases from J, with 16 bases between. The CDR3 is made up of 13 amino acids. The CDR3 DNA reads TGTGCCAGCAGCAAGACCGCCCGGGTCGGCTACACCTTC. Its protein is CASSKTARVGYTF.

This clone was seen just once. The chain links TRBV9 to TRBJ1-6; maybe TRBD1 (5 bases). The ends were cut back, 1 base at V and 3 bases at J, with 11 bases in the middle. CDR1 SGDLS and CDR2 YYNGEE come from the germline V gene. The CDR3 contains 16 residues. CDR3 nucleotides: TGTGCCAGCAGCGTACCAGGACATGACTATAATTCACCCCTCCACTTT. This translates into CASSVPGHDYNSPLHF.

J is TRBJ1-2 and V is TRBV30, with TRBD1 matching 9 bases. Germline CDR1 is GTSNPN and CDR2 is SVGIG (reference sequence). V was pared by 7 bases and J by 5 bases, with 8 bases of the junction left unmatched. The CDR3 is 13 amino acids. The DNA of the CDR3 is TGTGCCTACCCGGGACAGGGATTTTATGGCTACACCTTC. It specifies CAYPGQGFYGYTF.